These 26 T cell receptor beta chains were sequenced from one sample in a study of blood T cell repertoires in COVID-19. Sequencing was performed with immunoSEQ multiplex PCR; in TCRdb, only in-frame clones are kept and a portion is missing. The table records around 250,000 clones, more than 85% of them present only once. The sequenced sample consisted of PBMCs or T cells enriched from blood (not recorded which). Source of these receptors: a woman in her 50s who had recovered from COVID-19.

This chain connects TRBV4-2 to TRBJ1-2; no firm D call. Germline assignment: CDR1 LGHNA and CDR2 YNFKEQ. The germline V and J ends were trimmed by 4 bases and 4 bases, with 13 bases remaining between them. The CDR3 spans 14 residues. For the CDR3, the DNA is TGTGCCAGCAGCCCTAAAAGTACCCGCTATGGCTACACCTTC. Its translation: CASSPKSTRYGYTF.

The rearrangement links TRBV9 to TRBJ2-5; perhaps TRBD2 as D (6 bases). Germline V gene sequence: CDR1 SGDLS, CDR2 YYNGEE. CDR3 length equals 13 residues. V was cut by 4 bases and J by 7 bases, with 14 bases left in between. CDR3 bases: TGTGCCAGCAGCCTTTCTATGGGGGGGACCCAGTACTTC. Amino acid sequence: CASSLSMGGTQYF.

The sample holds a few counts of this clone. The genes are TRBV19 and TRBJ2-2, with 16 bases that match TRBD2. After removal of 5 bases from V and 3 bases from J, the junction contained 9 bases not matched to a gene. This CDR3 has 19 residues. CDR1 is LNHDA and CDR2 is SQIVND in the germline V gene (reference sequence). CDR3 DNA sequence: TGTGCCAGTAGTCCGGGGACTAGCGGGAGGGCCGGGTACACCGGGGAGCTGTTTTTT. It encodes CASSPGTSGRAGYTGELFF.

J is TRBJ1-5 and V is TRBV10-3; a weak D match, TRBD1 (5 bases). The V gene lost 10 bases and the J gene lost 0 bases, with 10 bases spanning the gap. Looked up from germline, CDR1 is ENHRY and CDR2 is SYGVKD. The CDR3 contains 13 residues. This CDR3 is CASDSDSNQPQHF. For the CDR3, the DNA is TGTGCCAGTGACAGTGATAGCAATCAGCCCCAGCATTTT.

CDR3 DNA sequence: TGTGCCAGCAGCCAAGATAGTGAAGATAGCGGGAGCTCCTACAATGAGCAGTTCTTC. This codes for CASSQDSEDSGSSYNEQFF. The chain couples TRBV3-1 (or the pseudogene TRBV3-2) to TRBJ2-1; TRBD2 matches 9 bases. V gave up 0 bases and J gave up 0 bases; unmatched junction bases: 9. The CDR3 sequence is 19 residues long. From germline, CDR1 is LGHDT and CDR2 YNNKEL (reference sequence).

This chain uses TRBV9 with TRBJ1-4; D might be TRBD1 (6 bases). CDR3 length: 12 amino acids. V shed 2 bases and J shed 7 bases, with 6 bases lying between them. Germline-derived CDR1 and CDR2 are SGDLS and YYNGEE. The CDR3 DNA is TGTGCCAGCAGCGTCAGGGGTGAAAAACTGTTTTTT. Protein: CASSVRGEKLFF.

J is TRBJ1-2 and V is TRBV12-3 or TRBV12-4; D is unclear. V dropped 1 base and J dropped 4 bases, with 4 bases sitting between them. The CDR3 is 12 residues long. CDR3 sequence (DNA): TGTGCCAGCAGTTTAGACAGCTATGGCTACACCTTC. Translating it yields CASSLDSYGYTF.

The rearrangement joins TRBV9 to TRBJ2-5; a weak D match, TRBD1 (5 bases). V was pared by 2 bases and J by 9 bases, with 17 bases between. The CDR3 covers 14 residues. Germline V gene lookup returns CDR1 SGDLS and CDR2 YYNGEE. In DNA form, the CDR3 reads TGTGCCAGCAGCGTTGGGCAGGGTACTCTCTCCCAGTACTTC. It is translated as CASSVGQGTLSQYF.

This clone came up once. The V gene is TRBV5-1, the J gene TRBJ2-3; tentatively, D is TRBD2 (5 bases). CDR1 and CDR2 (germline): SGHRS, YFSETQ. Trimming shortened V by 1 base and J by 0 bases, and 9 bases separated the two germline ends. The CDR3 spans 15 residues. CDR3 loop: CASSLTSTSTDTQYF. DNA of the CDR3: TGCGCCAGCAGCTTGACTAGTACCAGCACAGATACGCAGTATTTT.

The V and J genes are TRBV7-3 and TRBJ2-7; D call uncertain. The CDR3 is 13 amino acids. The germline V gene has CDR1 SGHTA and CDR2 FQGTGA. Trimming stripped 6 bases from V and 6 bases from J, with 15 bases between. The CDR3 DNA reads as TGTGCCAGCAGTTTCGACTCTTTTGGCGAGCAGTACTTC. It yields the protein CASSFDSFGEQYF.

The chain uses TRBV28 and TRBJ1-2; TRBD1 is a possible D gene (5 bases). Between the trimmed V and J ends, which lost 8 bases and 1 base, there was a span of 17 bases. The CDR3 runs 15 residues. CDR1 is MDHEN and CDR2 is SYDVKM in the germline V gene. Written as DNA, the CDR3 is TGTGCCAGCTCGATTTGGGGCGATCTTAACTATGGCTACACCTTC. Protein product: CASSIWGDLNYGYTF.

The V call is TRBV9, the J call TRBJ2-7, with D maybe TRBD2 (6 bases). V was pared by 3 bases and J by 6 bases, with 22 bases between. Germline values: CDR1 SGDLS, CDR2 YYNGEE. The CDR3 covers 16 residues. For the CDR3, the DNA is TGTGCCAGCAGCGAACGGGACTCATGGTCCTACGGCGAGCAGTACTTC. It is translated as CASSERDSWSYGEQYF.

The chain carries TRBV19 and TRBJ1-5; TRBD1 matches 7 bases. CDR3 size: 17 residues. The V gene end was trimmed by 1 base and the J gene end by 0 bases; junction bases not matched to a gene: 6. Germline V gene sequence: CDR1 LNHDA, CDR2 SQIVND (reference sequence). The CDR3 DNA sequence: TGTGCCAGTAGTATAGGAGGGACAGCTTATAGCAATCAGCCCCAGCATTTT. This sequence encodes CASSIGGTAYSNQPQHF.

This chain links TRBV11-2 with TRBJ2-7, with 7 bases fitting TRBD1. Germline lookup yields CDR1 SGHAT and CDR2 FQNNGV. Trimming took 8 bases from V and 0 from J; bases not matched to a gene: 10. The CDR3 has 15 amino acids. CDR3 region: CASSRGGWNSYEQYF. CDR3 nucleotide sequence: TGTGCCAGCTCACGAGGGGGCTGGAACTCCTACGAGCAGTACTTC.

The rearrangement links TRBV28 to TRBJ1-5, with D maybe TRBD1 (5 bases). The germline V and J ends were trimmed by 6 bases and 5 bases, with 14 bases remaining between them. The CDR3 loop spans 14 amino acids. Germline V gene lookup returns CDR1 MDHEN and CDR2 SYDVKM. In nucleotides, the CDR3 is TGTGCCAGCAGAATGACAGTACGTGATCAGCCCCAGCATTTT. This sequence encodes CASRMTVRDQPQHF.

The V and J genes are TRBV19 and TRBJ1-1, with no clear D. Trimming shortened V by 3 bases and J by 1 base, and 6 bases separated the two germline ends. This CDR3 has 13 residues. From germline, CDR1 is LNHDA and CDR2 SQIVND (reference sequence). CDR3 in DNA: TGTGCCAGTAGTATGAGTGGGAACACTGAAGCTTTCTTT. It specifies CASSMSGNTEAFF.

The chain recombines TRBV5-1 with TRBJ2-1, with 10 nucleotides matching TRBD2. V lost 1 base to trimming and J lost 0 bases; unmatched junction nucleotides: 4. Germline V lookup: CDR1 SGHRS, CDR2 YFSETQ. The CDR3 length is 17 residues. The DNA of the CDR3 is TGCGCCAGCAGCTTGAGAGCGGGAGGGAGCTCCTACAATGAGCAGTTCTTC. It codes for CASSLRAGGSSYNEQFF.

The chain recombines TRBV4-3 with TRBJ2-1; 7 nucleotides match TRBD2. Looked up from germline, CDR1 is LGHNA and CDR2 is YSLEER. V dropped 0 bases and J dropped 15; count of bases not matched to a gene: 11. CDR3 size: 14 residues. For the CDR3, the DNA is TGCGCCAGCAGCCAAGACTGGGCGGGGAGGGCCATGTTCTTC. Translation: CASSQDWAGRAMFF.

This clone was picked up a small number of times. CDR3 nucleotides: TGTGCCAGCAGATTGGAGACAGATAACAATGAGCAGTTCTTC. Its protein product is CASRLETDNNEQFF. The rearrangement joins TRBV6-5 to TRBJ2-1; D might be TRBD1 (5 bases). This CDR3 is built from 14 residues. The V gene's germline CDR1 is MNHEY and CDR2 SVGAGI. Trimming left V 6 bases short and J 5 bases short, with 14 bases between.

The chain joins TRBV28 to TRBJ2-1; 9 nucleotides align to TRBD2. The J segment lost 0 bases and the V segment lost 6 bases, leaving 6 bases of the junction unmatched. The CDR3 extends over 16 amino acids. Looked up from germline, CDR1 is MDHEN and CDR2 is SYDVKM. The CDR3 loop is CASRDGSGSSYNEQFF. The CDR3 DNA sequence: TGTGCCAGCAGGGACGGTAGCGGGAGCTCCTACAATGAGCAGTTCTTC. The full variable domain, its missing parts supplied by reference TRBV28 and TRBJ2-1, is DVKVTQSSRYLVKRTGEKVFLECVQDMDHENMFWYRQDPGLGLRLIYFSYDVKMKEKGDIPEGYSVSREKKERFSLILESASTNQTSMYLCASRDGSGSSYNEQFFGPGTRLTVL.

J is TRBJ2-7 and V is TRBV7-2; D perhaps matches TRBD2 (7 bases). This CDR3 has 13 residues. Trimming removed 6 bases from V and 5 bases from J, with 14 bases in between. Germline V gene lookup returns CDR1 SGHTA and CDR2 FQGNSA. The CDR3 DNA sequence: TGTGCCAGCAGGAGGGGCGGGGGCCACGAGCAGTACTTC. Protein sequence: CASRRGGGHEQYF.

CDR3 coding DNA: TGTGCCAGCAGCCACGCGGGAGTGGGTGAGACCCAGTACTTC. It translates to CASSHAGVGETQYF. V gene TRBV4-2 combines with J gene TRBJ2-5; TRBD2 matches 7 bases. This CDR3 has 14 amino acids. Germline lookup yields CDR1 LGHNA and CDR2 YNFKEQ. Germline trimming cut 3 bases from V and 5 bases from J; bases unmatched to any gene: 6.

This chain uses TRBV27 with TRBJ2-1, with 9 bases lining up with TRBD1. The CDR3 has 16 residues. The trim removed 3 bases at V and 3 bases at J, leaving 6 bases unmatched. From germline, CDR1 is MNHEY and CDR2 SMNVEV (reference sequence). The CDR3 spells CASSLGPGQGYNEQFF. In nucleotides, the CDR3 is TGTGCCAGCAGTTTGGGACCGGGACAGGGCTACAATGAGCAGTTCTTC.

The chain carries TRBV5-4 and TRBJ1-2; the D is unclear. With 0 bases removed from V and 3 bases from J, the gap between germline ends came to 9 bases. CDR1 SGHNT and CDR2 YYREEE come from the germline V gene (reference sequence). CDR3 length: 14 amino acids. CDR3 protein: CASSLVQRDYGYTF. CDR3 sequence (DNA): TGTGCCAGCAGCTTGGTCCAACGGGACTATGGCTACACCTTC.

This clone was seen just once. The CDR3 is CASTPGLSSADTQYF. Written as DNA, the CDR3 is TGTGCCAGCACCCCGGGGTTGAGTTCTGCAGATACGCAGTATTTT. V is TRBV5-6 and J is TRBJ2-3, with D maybe TRBD2 (5 bases). In germline, CDR1 is SGHDT, CDR2 YYEEEE. The CDR3 loop spans 15 amino acids. V was clipped by 6 bases and J by 4 bases, with 18 bases between them.

The chain combines TRBV19 with TRBJ2-1, with a possible D match to TRBD2 (5 bases). CDR1 and CDR2 (germline): LNHDA, SQIVND (reference sequence). The CDR3 is 15 amino acids. Trimming removed 2 bases from V and 5 bases from J, with 13 bases in between. The CDR3 loop is CASSITGPGNNEQFF. The CDR3 DNA is TGTGCCAGTAGTATAACCGGCCCCGGGAACAATGAGCAGTTCTTC.